The TCR beta chain under discussion was sequenced for a study of spatial heterogeneity in lung cancer. Overall study findings and caveats: The numbers of ubiquitous and regional expanded TCRs correlated with ubiquitous and regional nonsynonymous mutations, respectively. In tumors, expanded intratumoral alpha and beta TCR counts tracked mutation counts.

This clonotype was detected many times. What it binds is unknown. TCRdb reanalysed the 5' RACE reads using MiXCR and keeps one entry per CDR3 protein. In the table there are some 4,600 distinct CDR3 sequences, approximately 6.1% of which are singletons. Sample time point: sample taken at primary tumor resection. The donor group consisted of some 70 patients who had untreated, early-stage non-small cell lung cancer. The CDR3 is made up of 13 amino acids. Germline V CDR1 and CDR2: SGDLS, YYNGEE. V lost 4 bases to trimming and J lost 4 bases, with 9 bases between them. The J gene is TRBJ2-1, the V gene TRBV9, with D unclear. Specimen: lung tumor tissue, collected at surgery. This TCR derives from a male donor with early-stage non-small cell lung cancer. The CDR3 nucleotides read TGTGCCAGCAGCCGCCTCCTTTACAATGAGCAGTTCTTC. This encodes CASSRLLYNEQFF.